A selection of T cell receptor beta chains follows, all from one sample in a study of T cell responses to AZD1222 COVID-19 vaccine. The assay was immunoSEQ multiplex PCR, and TCRdb's table has in-frame clones only and misses some. The data show under 50,000 clones, around nine tenths seen once. Material: peripheral blood, obtained 28 days after the second AZD1222 dose. These receptors were obtained from an adult who received the AZD1222 COVID-19 vaccine. CDR3s include the opening cysteine and the closing phenylalanine or tryptophan. The D gene is left open where the match is weak. Expanded clones get a size class; other rows say once, few or many, or leave the size out.

d_gene: .
v_gene: TRBV2
abundance: .
j_gene: TRBJ2-7
CDR3aa: CASSEQDGYEQYF
CDR3nt: TGTGCCAGCAGTGAACAGGACGGCTACGAGCAGTACTTC

d_gene: .
v_gene: TRBV7-3
abundance: .
j_gene: TRBJ2-7
CDR3aa: CASSIALGGSYEQYF
CDR3nt: TGTGCCAGCAGCATAGCTTTGGGGGGCTCCTACGAGCAGTACTTC

d_gene: .
v_gene: TRBV20-1
abundance: .
j_gene: TRBJ1-5
CDR3aa: CSASPGTGYYSNQPQHF
CDR3nt: TGCAGTGCTAGTCCCGGGACGGGATACTATAGCAATCAGCCCCAGCATTTT

d_gene: .
v_gene: TRBV20-1
abundance: .
j_gene: TRBJ2-6
CDR3aa: CSASFQRGANVLTF
CDR3nt: TGCAGTGCTAGTTTTCAACGTGGGGCCAACGTCCTGACTTTC

d_gene: TRBD2
v_gene: TRBV3-1/TRBV3-2
abundance: once
j_gene: TRBJ2-7
CDR3aa: CASSQDVSSGSYEQYF
CDR3nt: TGTGCCAGCAGCCAAGACGTGTCTAGCGGGAGCTACGAGCAGTACTTC

d_gene: .
v_gene: TRBV7-8
abundance: .
j_gene: TRBJ2-2
CDR3aa: CASSLLGGGTGELFF
CDR3nt: TGTGCCAGCAGCTTGTTGGGGGGTGGGACCGGGGAGCTGTTTTTT

d_gene: TRBD1
v_gene: TRBV15
abundance: .
j_gene: TRBJ1-1
CDR3aa: CATSTSGGYAEAFF
CDR3nt: TGTGCCACCAGCACCTCAGGGGGCTACGCTGAAGCTTTCTTT

d_gene: .
v_gene: TRBV4-2
abundance: .
j_gene: TRBJ2-2
CDR3aa: CASSPGRLVGTGELFF
CDR3nt: TGTGCCAGCAGCCCGGGTCGCCTAGTGGGGACCGGGGAGCTGTTTTTT

d_gene: TRBD1
v_gene: TRBV27
abundance: .
j_gene: TRBJ1-6
CDR3aa: CASSQGANSPLHF
CDR3nt: TGTGCCAGCAGTCAGGGGGCCAATTCACCCCTCCACTTT

d_gene: .
v_gene: TRBV30
abundance: .
j_gene: TRBJ2-7
CDR3aa: CAWRQDRGFFYEQYF
CDR3nt: TGTGCCTGGAGACAGGACAGAGGCTTTTTCTACGAGCAGTACTTC

d_gene: TRBD1
v_gene: TRBV6-1
abundance: .
j_gene: TRBJ1-5
CDR3aa: CASSEVGTGGEHF
CDR3nt: TGTGCCAGCAGTGAAGTGGGGACAGGGGGCGAACATTTT

d_gene: .
v_gene: TRBV3-1/TRBV3-2
abundance: .
j_gene: TRBJ2-5
CDR3aa: CASSQVGETQYF
CDR3nt: TGTGCCAGCAGCCAAGTTGGCGAGACCCAGTACTTC

d_gene: .
v_gene: TRBV4-1
abundance: .
j_gene: TRBJ1-1
CDR3aa: CASSIKGGTGSLMNTEAFF
CDR3nt: TGCGCCAGCAGCATCAAAGGTGGGACCGGTTCACTTATGAACACTGAAGCTTTCTTT

d_gene: .
v_gene: TRBV6-5
abundance: .
j_gene: TRBJ1-2
CDR3aa: CASTVGGGGYGYTF
CDR3nt: TGTGCCAGCACGGTCGGGGGAGGAGGCTATGGCTACACCTTC

d_gene: .
v_gene: TRBV29-1
abundance: .
j_gene: TRBJ2-1
CDR3aa: CSGKGGNEQFF
CDR3nt: TGCAGCGGGAAAGGGGGGAATGAGCAGTTCTTC

d_gene: .
v_gene: TRBV9
abundance: .
j_gene: TRBJ2-7
CDR3aa: CASSLSGQDYEQYF
CDR3nt: TGTGCCAGCAGCCTTAGCGGACAGGACTACGAGCAGTACTTC

d_gene: TRBD1
v_gene: TRBV4-1
abundance: .
j_gene: TRBJ1-5
CDR3aa: CASSHIGTAQPQHF
CDR3nt: TGCGCCAGCAGTCACATTGGGACAGCCCAGCCCCAGCATTTT

d_gene: .
v_gene: TRBV4-1
abundance: once
j_gene: TRBJ2-3
CDR3aa: CASSHLGRPTDTQYF
CDR3nt: TGCGCCAGCAGCCATTTGGGACGGCCAACAGATACGCAGTATTTT

d_gene: TRBD2
v_gene: TRBV4-1
abundance: .
j_gene: TRBJ2-7
CDR3aa: CASSRREEGAYEQYF
CDR3nt: TGCGCCAGTAGTCGGCGGGAGGAAGGGGCCTACGAGCAGTACTTC

d_gene: .
v_gene: TRBV2
abundance: once
j_gene: TRBJ2-7
CDR3aa: CASSGDISSYEQYF
CDR3nt: TGTGCCAGCAGTGGGGACATAAGCTCCTACGAGCAGTACTTC

d_gene: .
v_gene: TRBV11-2
abundance: .
j_gene: TRBJ2-7
CDR3aa: CASRSLRGIYEQYF
CDR3nt: TGTGCCAGCAGGAGTCTCCGTGGGATCTACGAGCAGTACTTC

d_gene: .
v_gene: TRBV3-1/TRBV3-2
abundance: .
j_gene: TRBJ1-1
CDR3aa: CASSLTRTEAFF
CDR3nt: TGTGCCAGCAGCCTTACTAGGACCGAAGCTTTCTTT

d_gene: .
v_gene: TRBV7-9
abundance: .
j_gene: TRBJ2-5
CDR3aa: CASSQPTVSKETQYF
CDR3nt: TGTGCCAGCAGCCAACCCACGGTGTCCAAAGAGACCCAGTACTTC

d_gene: .
v_gene: TRBV12-2
abundance: few
j_gene: TRBJ2-7
CDR3aa: CASRLAIYEQYF
CDR3nt: TGTGCAAGTCGCTTAGCGATCTACGAGCAGTACTTC

d_gene: .
v_gene: TRBV10-3
abundance: .
j_gene: TRBJ2-3
CDR3aa: CAISESGGRTGTDTQYF
CDR3nt: TGTGCCATCAGTGAGTCGGGGGGGCGAACAGGCACAGATACGCAGTATTTT

d_gene: TRBD1
v_gene: TRBV4-1
abundance: few
j_gene: TRBJ2-7
CDR3aa: CASSQEGDSSEQYF
CDR3nt: TGCGCCAGCAGCCAAGAAGGGGACAGCAGCGAGCAGTACTTC

d_gene: .
v_gene: TRBV7-9
abundance: few
j_gene: TRBJ2-7
CDR3aa: CASSSLVTYEQYF
CDR3nt: TGTGCCAGCAGCTCCCTCGTAACCTACGAGCAGTACTTC

d_gene: .
v_gene: TRBV30
abundance: .
j_gene: TRBJ1-2
CDR3aa: CAWKAGTYGYTF
CDR3nt: TGTGCCTGGAAGGCAGGGACCTATGGCTACACCTTC

d_gene: .
v_gene: TRBV6-1
abundance: .
j_gene: TRBJ1-5
CDR3aa: CASSEVWFGNQPQHF
CDR3nt: TGTGCCAGCAGTGAAGTGTGGTTTGGCAATCAGCCCCAGCATTTT

d_gene: .
v_gene: TRBV6-5
abundance: .
j_gene: TRBJ2-7
CDR3aa: CASSPHNQRGLGQYF
CDR3nt: TGTGCCAGCAGCCCCCATAACCAAAGGGGTCTAGGGCAGTACTTC

d_gene: TRBD1
v_gene: TRBV30
abundance: .
j_gene: TRBJ1-6
CDR3aa: CAWSGQGYNSPLHF
CDR3nt: TGTGCCTGGAGTGGACAGGGTTATAATTCACCCCTCCACTTT

d_gene: .
v_gene: TRBV5-1
abundance: .
j_gene: TRBJ2-3
CDR3aa: CASSLTGGADTQYF
CDR3nt: TGCGCCAGCAGCTTGACAGGGGGGGCAGATACGCAGTATTTT

d_gene: TRBD1
v_gene: TRBV27
abundance: .
j_gene: TRBJ1-6
CDR3aa: CASSPTPGQMSPLHF
CDR3nt: TGTGCCAGCAGTCCCACCCCGGGACAGATGTCACCCCTCCACTTT

d_gene: .
v_gene: TRBV3-1/TRBV3-2
abundance: .
j_gene: TRBJ1-2
CDR3aa: CASSQERQERYGYTF
CDR3nt: TGTGCCAGCAGCCAAGAAAGGCAGGAACGCTATGGCTACACCTTC

d_gene: .
v_gene: TRBV9
abundance: .
j_gene: TRBJ1-6
CDR3aa: CASSVARGWDSPLHF
CDR3nt: TGTGCCAGCAGCGTAGCAAGGGGATGGGATTCACCCCTCCACTTT

d_gene: .
v_gene: TRBV5-1
abundance: .
j_gene: TRBJ1-1
CDR3aa: CASSLKGLDRIAFF
CDR3nt: TGCGCCAGCAGCTTGAAAGGGTTAGACAGGATTGCTTTCTTT

d_gene: .
v_gene: TRBV6-1
abundance: .
j_gene: TRBJ2-1
CDR3aa: CASSEVWAGWGGQFF
CDR3nt: TGTGCCAGCAGTGAAGTGTGGGCCGGTTGGGGTGGGCAGTTCTTC

d_gene: .
v_gene: TRBV27
abundance: .
j_gene: TRBJ1-6
CDR3aa: CASSFYNSPLHF
CDR3nt: TGTGCCAGCAGTTTCTATAATTCACCCCTCCACTTT

d_gene: .
v_gene: TRBV2
abundance: few
j_gene: TRBJ1-4
CDR3aa: CASSPTGGTNEKLFF
CDR3nt: TGTGCCAGCAGTCCCACGGGGGGGACTAATGAAAAACTGTTTTTT

d_gene: .
v_gene: TRBV11-2
abundance: .
j_gene: TRBJ2-7
CDR3aa: CASSFGEQYF
CDR3nt: TGTGCCAGCAGCTTTGGCGAGCAGTACTTC

d_gene: .
v_gene: TRBV11-3
abundance: .
j_gene: TRBJ2-2
CDR3aa: CASSLSTAGELFF
CDR3nt: TGTGCCAGCAGCTTAAGTACGGCCGGGGAGCTGTTTTTT

d_gene: .
v_gene: TRBV5-4
abundance: .
j_gene: TRBJ1-1
CDR3aa: CASSFDPRANTEAFF
CDR3nt: TGTGCCAGCAGCTTCGACCCCAGGGCAAACACTGAAGCTTTCTTT

d_gene: .
v_gene: TRBV2
abundance: .
j_gene: TRBJ2-3
CDR3aa: CASRYSDTQYF
CDR3nt: TGTGCCAGCCGATACTCAGATACGCAGTATTTT

d_gene: .
v_gene: TRBV10-3
abundance: .
j_gene: TRBJ2-7
CDR3aa: CAIGGHFDEQYF
CDR3nt: TGTGCCATCGGTGGGCATTTCGACGAGCAGTACTTC

d_gene: .
v_gene: TRBV5-1
abundance: few
j_gene: TRBJ2-7
CDR3aa: CASSLGGAGAPYEQYF
CDR3nt: TGCGCCAGCAGCTTGGGTGGGGCGGGGGCTCCCTACGAGCAGTACTTC

d_gene: .
v_gene: TRBV9
abundance: .
j_gene: TRBJ1-2
CDR3aa: CASSAGQWYGYTF
CDR3nt: TGTGCCAGCAGCGCTGGGCAGTGGTATGGCTACACCTTC

d_gene: .
v_gene: TRBV19
abundance: few
j_gene: TRBJ1-6
CDR3aa: CASSPPASIGAESPLHF
CDR3nt: TGTGCCAGTAGTCCCCCGGCGAGTATTGGGGCTGAATCACCCCTCCACTTT

d_gene: .
v_gene: TRBV30
abundance: .
j_gene: TRBJ2-1
CDR3aa: CAWSVTRDFGQFF
CDR3nt: TGTGCCTGGAGTGTAACTAGGGATTTTGGACAGTTCTTC

d_gene: .
v_gene: TRBV7-9
abundance: .
j_gene: TRBJ1-6
CDR3aa: CASSPGANSYNSPLHF
CDR3nt: TGTGCCAGCAGCCCAGGGGCCAACTCCTATAATTCACCCCTCCACTTT

d_gene: .
v_gene: TRBV2
abundance: .
j_gene: TRBJ2-7
CDR3aa: CASSVDWNSYEQYF
CDR3nt: TGTGCCAGCAGCGTAGACTGGAACTCCTACGAGCAGTACTTC

d_gene: TRBD1
v_gene: TRBV2
abundance: once
j_gene: TRBJ1-5
CDR3aa: CASSSDRGQPQHF
CDR3nt: TGTGCCAGCAGCTCGGACAGGGGGCAGCCCCAGCATTTT

d_gene: TRBD2
v_gene: TRBV7-9
abundance: .
j_gene: TRBJ2-7
CDR3aa: CASSLAGVYEQYF
CDR3nt: TGTGCCAGCAGCTTGGCGGGAGTCTACGAGCAGTACTTC

d_gene: .
v_gene: TRBV27
abundance: .
j_gene: TRBJ2-7
CDR3aa: CASSSGFSSYEQYF
CDR3nt: TGTGCCAGCAGTTCTGGCTTTTCCTCCTACGAGCAGTACTTC

d_gene: .
v_gene: TRBV4-1
abundance: .
j_gene: TRBJ2-5
CDR3aa: CASSQVGLEETQYF
CDR3nt: TGCGCCAGCAGCCAAGTCGGTCTGGAGGAGACCCAGTACTTC

d_gene: TRBD1
v_gene: TRBV2
abundance: .
j_gene: TRBJ2-1
CDR3aa: CASRSRPGTGIDEQFF
CDR3nt: TGTGCCAGCAGGAGCCGCCCCGGGACAGGGATCGATGAGCAGTTCTTC

d_gene: .
v_gene: TRBV6-4
abundance: .
j_gene: TRBJ2-3
CDR3aa: CASSDAAGDRDTQYF
CDR3nt: TGTGCCAGCAGTGACGCGGCAGGGGATAGAGATACGCAGTATTTT

d_gene: TRBD1
v_gene: TRBV28
abundance: .
j_gene: TRBJ1-5
CDR3aa: CASSRQGGPSQPQHF
CDR3nt: TGTGCCAGCAGCCGACAGGGCGGCCCAAGTCAGCCCCAGCATTTT

d_gene: .
v_gene: TRBV3-1/TRBV3-2
abundance: .
j_gene: TRBJ1-1
CDR3aa: CASSQESGDTEAFF
CDR3nt: TGTGCCAGCAGCCAAGAGAGTGGGGACACTGAAGCTTTCTTT

d_gene: .
v_gene: TRBV5-5
abundance: .
j_gene: TRBJ1-3
CDR3aa: CASSRAGGTGNTIYF
CDR3nt: TGTGCCAGCAGCAGGGCGGGGGGCACTGGAAACACCATATATTTT